One T cell receptor (beta chain) is described in this entry. Its antigen is unidentified. The record originates from a study of blood T cells in healthy people across ages. Per germline, CDR1 MNHEY and CDR2 SVGEGT. V gave up 4 bases and J gave up 4 bases; unmatched junction bases: 10. The CDR3 is 17 amino acids. It was with a sample-barcoded 5' primer and a J-beta primer mix that a second PCR of roughly 7 to 12 cycles was run. Paired-end reads containing CDR3 totaled no fewer than 3 million for each sample. One entry per CDR3 protein results from TCRdb running MiXCR on the 5' RACE reads. The profile shows about 1.8 million distinct CDR3 sequences, about 49% of them singletons. General study results and limits: The recorded TCR beta diversity per million T cells decreased in a roughly linear manner with age.

The V and J genes are TRBV6-2 or TRBV6-3 and TRBJ2-2; 9 bases map to TRBD1. The source material was blood. The TCR was taken from a middle-aged woman in good health. The CDR3 nucleotides are TGTGCCAGCAGTTCGACGGACAGGGGTTGGTCCACCGGGGAGCTGTTTTTT. It is translated as CASSSTDRGWSTGELFF.